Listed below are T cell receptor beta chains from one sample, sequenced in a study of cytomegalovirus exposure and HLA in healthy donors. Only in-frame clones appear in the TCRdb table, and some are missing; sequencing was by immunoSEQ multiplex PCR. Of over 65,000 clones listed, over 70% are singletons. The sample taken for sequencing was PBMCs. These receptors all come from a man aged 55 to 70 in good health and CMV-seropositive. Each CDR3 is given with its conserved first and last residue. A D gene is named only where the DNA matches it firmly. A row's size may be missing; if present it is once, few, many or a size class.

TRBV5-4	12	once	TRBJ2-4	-	CASSLYSDIQYF	TGTGCCAGCAGCTTGTATTCAGATATTCAGTACTTC
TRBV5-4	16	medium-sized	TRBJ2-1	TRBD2	CASSLDLAGAYNEQFF	TGTGCCAGCAGCTTGGACCTAGCGGGGGCATACAATGAGCAGTTCTTC
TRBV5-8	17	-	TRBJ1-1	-	CASTLQITHAMNTEAFF	TGTGCCAGCACCCTACAGATCACGCACGCGATGAACACTGAAGCTTTCTTT
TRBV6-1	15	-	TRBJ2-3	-	CASTLGRERTDTQYF	TGTGCCAGTACCCTCGGAAGGGAGAGGACAGATACGCAGTATTTT
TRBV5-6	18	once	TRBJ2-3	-	CASSSPPGLRTNTDTQYF	TGTGCCAGCAGCTCCCCTCCGGGACTCCGAACTAACACAGATACGCAGTATTTT
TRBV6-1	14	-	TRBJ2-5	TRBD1	CASTKNRGLETQYF	TGTGCCAGCACCAAAAACAGGGGGCTGGAGACCCAGTACTTC
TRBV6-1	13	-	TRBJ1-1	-	CASSNGVGIEAFF	TGTGCCAGCTCTAATGGAGTCGGCATAGAAGCTTTCTTT
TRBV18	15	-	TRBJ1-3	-	CASSPGIGARDTIYF	TGTGCCAGCTCACCGGGGATTGGTGCGAGGGACACCATATATTTT
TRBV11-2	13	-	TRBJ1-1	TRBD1	CASGNRGYSEAFF	TGTGCCAGCGGCAACAGGGGATACTCTGAAGCTTTCTTT
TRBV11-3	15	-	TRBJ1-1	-	CASSPWGQARGEAFF	TGTGCCAGCAGCCCATGGGGACAAGCGAGAGGAGAAGCTTTCTTT
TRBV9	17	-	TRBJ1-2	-	CASSADDGRLGQYGYTF	TGTGCCAGCAGCGCCGACGATGGACGGCTGGGGCAATATGGCTACACCTTC
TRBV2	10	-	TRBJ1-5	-	CPPGNQPQHF	TGTCCTCCAGGTAATCAGCCCCAGCATTTT
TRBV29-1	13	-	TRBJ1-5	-	CSTSSGLNQPQHF	TGCAGCACCTCCTCGGGACTTAATCAGCCCCAGCATTTT
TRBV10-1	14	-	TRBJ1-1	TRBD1	CASSLDRGGTEAFF	TGCGCCAGCAGTCTAGACAGGGGAGGCACTGAAGCTTTCTTT
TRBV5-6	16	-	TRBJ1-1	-	CASSLQGARENTEAFF	TGTGCCAGCAGCTTGCAAGGGGCCAGGGAGAACACTGAAGCTTTCTTT
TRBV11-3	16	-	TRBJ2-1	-	CASSWGSTGRENEQFF	TGTGCCAGCAGCTGGGGATCGACGGGACGGGAGAATGAGCAGTTCTTC
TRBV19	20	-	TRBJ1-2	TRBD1	CASSIRRFAGTGGRDYGYTF	TGTGCCAGTAGTATCCGCCGGTTTGCCGGGACAGGGGGCCGCGACTATGGCTACACCTTC
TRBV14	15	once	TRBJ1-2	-	CASSPKGWGLDGYTF	TGTGCCAGCAGCCCAAAGGGTTGGGGGCTTGATGGCTACACCTTC
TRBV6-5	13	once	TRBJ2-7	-	CASSLWGPDEQYF	TGTGCCAGCAGTTTATGGGGGCCGGACGAGCAGTACTTC
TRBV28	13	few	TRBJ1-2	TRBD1	CASSSGQDYGYTF	TGTGCCAGCAGTTCAGGACAGGACTATGGCTACACCTTC
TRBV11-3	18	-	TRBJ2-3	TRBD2	CASSGSTAGLGIMDTQYF	TGTGCCAGCAGCGGGAGTACGGCGGGACTAGGGATCATGGATACGCAGTATTTT
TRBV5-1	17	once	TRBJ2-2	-	CASSPPGGSANTGELFF	TGCGCCAGCAGCCCCCCTGGGGGGTCTGCGAACACCGGGGAGCTGTTTTTT
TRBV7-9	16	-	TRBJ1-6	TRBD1	CASSLEGTAYNSPLHF	TGTGCCAGCAGCTTAGAAGGGACAGCCTATAATTCACCCCTCCACTTT
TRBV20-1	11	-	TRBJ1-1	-	CSAAEVTEAFF	TGCAGTGCAGCAGAGGTGACTGAAGCTTTCTTT
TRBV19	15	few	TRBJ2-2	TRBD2	CASSPGTSLTGELFF	TGTGCCAGTAGTCCAGGGACTAGCCTTACCGGGGAGCTGTTTTTT
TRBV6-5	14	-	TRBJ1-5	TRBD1	CASGYRGSNQPQHF	TGTGCCAGCGGATACAGGGGTAGCAATCAGCCCCAGCATTTT
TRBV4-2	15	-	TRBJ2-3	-	CASSLEAADTDTQYF	TGTGCCAGCAGCCTTGAAGCGGCAGACACAGATACGCAGTATTTT
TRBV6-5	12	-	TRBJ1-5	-	CASSEALQPQHF	TGTGCCAGCAGTGAAGCGCTTCAGCCCCAGCATTTT
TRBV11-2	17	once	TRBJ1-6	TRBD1	CASSPGTGYDRYSPLHF	TGTGCCAGCAGCCCCGGGACAGGGTATGACCGTTATTCACCCCTCCACTTT
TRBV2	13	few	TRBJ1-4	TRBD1	CASRTQGFEKLFF	TGTGCCAGCAGGACACAGGGGTTTGAAAAACTGTTTTTT
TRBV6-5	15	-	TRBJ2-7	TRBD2	CASSDPGLAVHEQYF	TGTGCCAGCTCTGACCCGGGACTAGCGGTACACGAGCAGTACTTC
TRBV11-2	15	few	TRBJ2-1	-	CASGKLGFSYNEQFF	TGTGCCAGCGGAAAACTAGGATTCTCCTACAATGAGCAGTTCTTC
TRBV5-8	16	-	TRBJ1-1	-	CASSSGNQAVNTEAFF	TGTGCCAGCAGCTCCGGTAACCAGGCCGTGAACACTGAAGCTTTCTTT
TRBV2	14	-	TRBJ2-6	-	CASRERSGANVLTF	TGTGCCAGCAGGGAGCGCTCTGGGGCCAACGTCCTGACTTTC
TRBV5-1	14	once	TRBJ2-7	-	CASREGDLSYEQYF	TGCGCCAGCAGAGAGGGGGACCTCTCCTACGAGCAGTACTTC
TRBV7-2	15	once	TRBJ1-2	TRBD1	CASSKWRDRGSGYTF	TGTGCCAGCAGCAAATGGAGAGACAGGGGCTCTGGCTACACCTTC
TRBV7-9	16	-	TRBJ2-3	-	CASSFWAGPSTDTQYF	TGTGCCAGCAGCTTTTGGGCGGGGCCCTCCACAGATACGCAGTATTTT
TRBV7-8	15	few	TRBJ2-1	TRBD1	CASSLTGTGYNEQFF	TGTGCCAGCAGCTTAACCGGGACAGGGTACAATGAGCAGTTCTTC
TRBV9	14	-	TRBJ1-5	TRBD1	CASSVGTGGQPQHF	TGTGCCAGCAGCGTAGGGACAGGAGGTCAGCCCCAGCATTTT
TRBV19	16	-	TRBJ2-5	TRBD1	CASSPWTGAVRETQYF	TGTGCCAGTAGTCCGTGGACAGGGGCGGTTAGGGAGACCCAGTACTTC
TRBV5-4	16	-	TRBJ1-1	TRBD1	CASSLGQGLGNTEAFF	TGTGCCAGCAGCTTGGGACAGGGTTTGGGGAACACTGAAGCTTTCTTT
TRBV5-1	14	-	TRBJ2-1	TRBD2	CASSVTSGPNEQFF	TGCGCCAGCAGCGTGACTAGCGGCCCGAATGAGCAGTTCTTC
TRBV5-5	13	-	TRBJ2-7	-	CASRGASSYEQYF	TGTGCCAGCAGAGGGGCCAGCTCCTACGAGCAGTACTTC
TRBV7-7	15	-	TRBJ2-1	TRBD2	CASSPGLAGNWEQFF	TGTGCTAGCAGCCCCGGACTAGCGGGAAATTGGGAGCAGTTCTTC
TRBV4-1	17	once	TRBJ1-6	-	CASSGGGPSFVDSPLHF	TGCGCCAGCAGCGGGGGCGGACCTTCGTTTGTTGATTCACCCCTCCACTTT
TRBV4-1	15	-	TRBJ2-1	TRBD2	CASSQGVSGSGKQFF	TGCGCCAGCAGCCAAGGGGTTAGCGGGAGTGGTAAGCAGTTCTTC